Listed here are 11 T cell receptor beta chains from one sample, sequenced in a study of T cells expressing NK-cell markers. TCRdb re-called the 5' RACE reads and catalogs CDR3 proteins one per entry, DNA excluded. Its clone listing holds approximately 440,000 distinct CDR3 sequences. Specimen: blood T cells: a sorted CD56 or NKG2C T cell subset, CD4+ or CD8+ T cells, or bulk PBMC T cells (not recorded which). These receptors were collected from a woman in her forties or fifties in good health.

The chain employs TRBV18 and TRBJ1-4. Germline assignment: CDR1 KGHSH and CDR2 LQKENI. This CDR3 spans 15 amino acids. The CDR3 protein is CASSPYTTTNEKLFF.

This sequence joins TRBV5-1 and TRBJ2-2; TCRdb's D call of TRBD2 is untestable without DNA. The CDR3 covers 17 residues. Germline V gene sequence: CDR1 SGHRS, CDR2 YFSETQ. This CDR3 reads CASSHTSVRENTGELFF.

The chain combines TRBV24-1 with TRBJ2-1; with no DNA, the TCRdb D assignment of TRBD2 cannot be verified. Germline V gene lookup returns CDR1 KGHDR and CDR2 SFDVKD. This CDR3 spans 13 amino acids. The CDR3 loop is CATTKAASGEQFF.

The rearrangement joins TRBV6-1 to TRBJ2-2. Germline-derived CDR1 and CDR2 are MNHNS and SASEGT. CDR3 length: 14 residues. The chain's CDR3 is CASSEAWNTGELFF.

The chain recombines TRBV12-3 or TRBV12-4 with TRBJ1-5. This CDR3 has 14 amino acids. CDR3 in amino acids: CASSLELGQQPQHF.

The CDR3 here is CASSLGPGGGKTQYF. The chain recombines TRBV3-1 with TRBJ2-5; with no DNA, the TCRdb D assignment of TRBD1 cannot be verified. This CDR3 is 15 amino acids long. The germline V gene has CDR1 LGHDT and CDR2 YNNKEL (reference sequence).

V gene TRBV29-1 combines with J gene TRBJ1-5; the TRBD1 assignment by TCRdb is unverifiable without DNA. CDR3 size: 13 residues. Germline CDR1 SQVTM, CDR2 ANQGSEA. CDR3 residues: CSVGKGYDQPQHF. The whole variable domain, remainder taken from reference TRBV29-1 and TRBJ1-5, is SAVISQKPSRDICQRGTSLTIQCQVDSQVTMMFWYRQQPGQSLTLIATANQGSEATYESGFVIDKFPISRPNLTFSTLTVSNMSPEDSSIYLCSVGKGYDQPQHFGDGTRLSIL.

The chain uses TRBV20-1 and TRBJ2-4; the D call from TCRdb, TRBD2, cannot be confirmed without DNA. CDR3 size: 18 residues. The germline CDR1 and CDR2 sequences are DFQATT and SNEGSKA (reference sequence). The CDR3: CSARVLAGGGISKNIQYF.

The chain uses TRBV6-5 and TRBJ1-3. Per the germline V gene, CDR1 is MNHEY and CDR2 is SVGAGI. The CDR3 is made up of 15 amino acids. CDR3 protein: CASSRPTPSGNTIYF.

V is TRBV12-3 or TRBV12-4 and J is TRBJ2-1; the TCRdb D gene call, TRBD2, has no DNA to confirm it. The CDR3 is 16 amino acids. This CDR3 reads CASSLKELAGGDEQFF.

J is TRBJ2-3 and V is TRBV24-1; TCRdb returns TRBD2, unconfirmable since there is no DNA. CDR3 length: 15 residues. The V gene's germline CDR1 is KGHDR and CDR2 SFDVKD. This CDR3 reads CATSVGLAGTDTQYF.